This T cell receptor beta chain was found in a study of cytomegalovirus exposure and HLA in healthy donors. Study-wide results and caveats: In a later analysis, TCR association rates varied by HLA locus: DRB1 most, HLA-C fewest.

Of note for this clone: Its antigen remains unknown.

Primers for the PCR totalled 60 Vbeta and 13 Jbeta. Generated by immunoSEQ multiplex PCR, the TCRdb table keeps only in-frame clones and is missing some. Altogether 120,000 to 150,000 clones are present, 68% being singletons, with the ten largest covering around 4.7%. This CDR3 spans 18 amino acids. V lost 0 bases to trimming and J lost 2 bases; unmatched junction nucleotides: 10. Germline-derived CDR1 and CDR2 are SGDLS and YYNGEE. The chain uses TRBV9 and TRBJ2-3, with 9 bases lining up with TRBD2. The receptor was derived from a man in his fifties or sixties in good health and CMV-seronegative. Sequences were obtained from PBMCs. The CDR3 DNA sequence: TGTGCCAGCAGCGTAGGCCCCTTGGCGGGAGGGTCCACAGATACGCAGTATTTT. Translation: CASSVGPLAGGSTDTQYF.